These 11 T cell receptor beta chains share one sample of origin, sequenced in a study of blood T cell repertoires in COVID-19. Measured with immunoSEQ multiplex PCR; TCRdb has only the in-frame clones, and not every one. The repertoire holds 120,000 or so clones, with under 75% as singletons. Sequenced: peripheral blood. These receptors came from a woman between 55 and 75 years old with acute or convalescent COVID-19.

The chain carries TRBV18 and TRBJ1-1; D remains ambiguous. The CDR3 totals 13 residues. With 1 base removed from V and 1 base from J, the gap between germline ends came to 4 bases. The germline V gene has CDR1 KGHSH and CDR2 LQKENI. Written as DNA, the CDR3 is TGTGCCAGCTCACCACATAAGAACACTGAAGCTTTCTTT. Its protein product is CASSPHKNTEAFF.

This clone was seen many times. This chain connects TRBV7-9 to TRBJ1-4; D is ambiguous. The CDR3 spans 14 residues. CDR1 is SEHNR, CDR2 FQNEAQ, per germline (reference sequence). Trimming shortened V by 0 bases and J by 8 bases, and 10 bases separated the two germline ends. In DNA, the CDR3 is TGTGCCAGCAGCTTAGCGGGGAGAGGGGAAAAACTGTTTTTT. As protein: CASSLAGRGEKLFF.

This chain links TRBV29-1 with TRBJ1-3; tentative D call: TRBD1 (5 bases). Trimming pared 1 base from V and 2 bases from J, leaving 15 bases between. The CDR3 contains 16 residues. Germline V gene data show CDR1 as SQVTM and CDR2 as ANQGSEA. For the CDR3, the DNA is TGCAGCGTTGAAGGGGTCGGGGGGGAGGCTGGAAACACCATATATTTT. This codes for CSVEGVGGEAGNTIYF.

The chain joins TRBV12-3 or TRBV12-4 to TRBJ1-2; D perhaps matches TRBD1 (5 bases). The CDR3 is 13 amino acids. Trimming removed 3 bases at V and 7 bases at J, with 12 bases between. The CDR3 spells CASSFTGGTGYTF. The CDR3 nucleotides read TGTGCCAGCAGTTTTACCGGGGGAACTGGCTACACCTTC.

The V and J genes are TRBV5-4 and TRBJ2-1; TRBD2 is a possible D gene (6 bases). This CDR3 region has 12 residues. Germline lookup yields CDR1 SGHNT and CDR2 YYREEE (reference sequence). The ends were cut back, 5 bases at V and 6 bases at J, with 9 bases in the middle. As DNA, the CDR3 is TGTGCCAGCAGGTGGGGGGTCAATGAGCAGTTCTTC. Translated, it gives CASRWGVNEQFF.

This clone was found a few times. The chain recombines TRBV11-3 with TRBJ2-1; 15 nucleotides agree with TRBD2. Trimming cost V 1 base and J 10 bases; bases outside gene matches: 5. The CDR3 has 16 residues. The germline CDR1 and CDR2 sequences are SGHNT and YENEEA. CDR3 sequence: CASSLGTSGGAGEQFF. CDR3 in DNA: TGTGCCAGCAGCTTAGGGACTAGCGGGGGGGCGGGAGAGCAGTTCTTC. The full variable domain, its missing parts supplied by reference TRBV11-3 and TRBJ2-1, is EAGVVQSPRYKIIEKKQPVAFWCNPISGHNTLYWYLQNLGQGPELLIRYENEEAVDDSQLPKDRFSAERLKGVDSTLKIQPAELGDSAVYLCASSLGTSGGAGEQFFGPGTRLTVL.

The chain joins TRBV3-1 (or the pseudogene TRBV3-2) to TRBJ2-7; D ambiguous. V lost 2 bases and J 3 bases, leaving 8 bases between the germline ends. The germline V gene encodes CDR1 LGHDT and CDR2 YNNKEL (reference sequence). The CDR3 totals 13 residues. The CDR3: CASSQSYSYEQYF. CDR3 in DNA: TGTGCCAGCAGCCAATCTTACAGCTACGAGCAGTACTTC.

This clone was found many times. The genes are TRBV6-6 and TRBJ2-7; 16 bases agree with TRBD2. The CDR3 is 15 amino acids. Germline-derived CDR1 and CDR2 are MNHNY and SVGAGI (reference sequence). V shed 5 bases, J shed 5 bases, and the junction held 3 bases outside the gene matches. The CDR3 here is CASSQGLAGGNEQYF. As DNA, the CDR3 is TGTGCCAGCAGTCAGGGACTAGCGGGGGGGAACGAGCAGTACTTC.

V usage is TRBV7-2 and J usage is TRBJ2-3; TRBD2 matches 10 bases. The CDR3 has 16 residues. J lost 3 bases, V lost 2 bases, and 5 bases had no gene match. Per the germline V gene, CDR1 is SGHTA and CDR2 is FQGNSA. CDR3 sequence reads: CASSLRSGGGTDTQYF. CDR3 bases: TGTGCCAGCAGCTTAAGGAGCGGGGGGGGTACAGATACGCAGTATTTT.

The chain is built from TRBV7-2 and TRBJ2-5; 9 nucleotides agree with TRBD2. The CDR3 length is 18 residues. Germline CDR1 SGHTA, CDR2 FQGNSA. Trimming removed 1 base from V and 4 bases from J; junction bases left unmatched: 13. DNA for the CDR3: TGTGCCAGCAGCTTAGAAGTTGGGCGGGGGGGCCCGGTAGAGACCCAGTACTTC. As protein: CASSLEVGRGGPVETQYF.

The table lists this clone with a few counts. The chain employs TRBV5-4 and TRBJ1-1; tentatively, D is TRBD1 (5 bases). V lost 0 bases and J lost 4, with 10 bases in between. Germline CDR1 reads SGHNT; CDR2 reads YYREEE (reference sequence). The CDR3 sequence is 14 residues long. The CDR3 loop reads CASSLVGPTTEAFF. CDR3 DNA sequence: TGTGCCAGCAGCTTGGTGGGGCCCACCACTGAAGCTTTCTTT.